A selection of T cell receptor beta chains follows, all from one sample in a study of blood T cell repertoires in COVID-19. Clones were read by immunoSEQ multiplex PCR, and TCRdb kept only the in-frame ones, dropping some. The profile shows about 420,000 clones, roughly 90% of them singletons. The sample consisted of peripheral blood. The source of these receptors is a man aged 18 to 30 with COVID-19, enrolled during active disease. CDR3s include the opening cysteine and the closing phenylalanine or tryptophan. Each record gives: V gene, clone size, J gene, D gene, CDR3 protein, CDR3 DNA. A D gene is named only where the DNA matches it firmly. Part of the rows lack a size; the others show once, few, many or a class for expanded clones.

v_gene: TRBV18
abundance: .
j_gene: TRBJ2-1
d_gene: .
CDR3aa: CASSSTGSYNEQFF
CDR3nt: TGTGCCAGCTCATCCACAGGGTCCTACAATGAGCAGTTCTTC

v_gene: TRBV9
abundance: .
j_gene: TRBJ2-2
d_gene: .
CDR3aa: CASSVEGVATGELFF
CDR3nt: TGTGCCAGCAGCGTCGAAGGGGTCGCCACCGGGGAGCTGTTTTTT

v_gene: TRBV3-1/TRBV3-2
abundance: .
j_gene: TRBJ2-5
d_gene: TRBD1
CDR3aa: CASSLTAGTGGRETQYF
CDR3nt: TGTGCCAGCAGCCTCACCGCTGGGACAGGGGGAAGAGAGACCCAGTACTTC

v_gene: TRBV7-9
abundance: .
j_gene: TRBJ2-5
d_gene: TRBD2
CDR3aa: CASSFGSGQETQYF
CDR3nt: TGTGCCAGCAGCTTCGGTAGCGGGCAAGAGACCCAGTACTTC

v_gene: TRBV18
abundance: many
j_gene: TRBJ1-1
d_gene: TRBD1
CDR3aa: CASSPRTGEGTEAFF
CDR3nt: TGTGCCAGCTCACCTAGGACAGGGGAGGGCACTGAAGCTTTCTTT

v_gene: TRBV11-2
abundance: .
j_gene: TRBJ1-4
d_gene: TRBD1
CDR3aa: CASSAGGVDLFF
CDR3nt: TGTGCCAGCAGCGCAGGGGGCGTCGACCTGTTTTTT

v_gene: TRBV11-3
abundance: once
j_gene: TRBJ2-4
d_gene: TRBD1
CDR3aa: CASSFAGTGGNIQYF
CDR3nt: TGTGCCAGCAGCTTCGCCGGGACAGGGGGAAACATTCAGTACTTC

v_gene: TRBV4-1
abundance: .
j_gene: TRBJ1-2
d_gene: TRBD1
CDR3aa: CASSQVQGVGYGYTF
CDR3nt: TGCGCCAGCAGCCAAGTACAGGGGGTAGGCTATGGCTACACCTTC

v_gene: TRBV30
abundance: .
j_gene: TRBJ1-5
d_gene: .
CDR3aa: CASAAGHGDNQPQHF
CDR3nt: TGTGCCAGCGCAGCGGGACACGGGGACAATCAGCCCCAGCATTTT

v_gene: TRBV19
abundance: once
j_gene: TRBJ2-1
d_gene: .
CDR3aa: CASSSGDSSYNEQFF
CDR3nt: TGTGCCAGTAGTTCGGGAGACTCCTCCTACAATGAGCAGTTCTTC

v_gene: TRBV2
abundance: few
j_gene: TRBJ1-5
d_gene: .
CDR3aa: CASTSSNQPQHF
CDR3nt: TGTGCCAGCACCAGTTCGAATCAGCCCCAGCATTTT

v_gene: TRBV4-1
abundance: .
j_gene: TRBJ1-4
d_gene: TRBD1
CDR3aa: CASSQDLTGPKLFF
CDR3nt: TGCGCCAGCAGCCAAGATCTGACAGGGCCAAAACTGTTTTTT

v_gene: TRBV5-6
abundance: .
j_gene: TRBJ2-3
d_gene: .
CDR3aa: CASSLTGTDTQYF
CDR3nt: TGTGCCAGCAGCTTGACCGGGACAGATACGCAGTATTTT

v_gene: TRBV9
abundance: .
j_gene: TRBJ2-2
d_gene: TRBD2
CDR3aa: CASSLGAGVGTGELFF
CDR3nt: TGTGCCAGCAGCCTCGGAGCGGGAGTAGGAACCGGGGAGCTGTTTTTT

v_gene: TRBV5-4
abundance: .
j_gene: TRBJ2-3
d_gene: TRBD2
CDR3aa: CASSLELTSGRADTQYF
CDR3nt: TGTGCCAGCAGCTTGGAATTGACTAGCGGGAGGGCGGATACGCAGTATTTT

v_gene: TRBV12-2
abundance: .
j_gene: TRBJ2-1
d_gene: .
CDR3aa: CASRFWGLAGGPGNEQFF
CDR3nt: TGTGCAAGTCGCTTTTGGGGACTAGCGGGAGGGCCAGGGAATGAGCAGTTCTTC

v_gene: TRBV5-6
abundance: .
j_gene: TRBJ2-3
d_gene: .
CDR3aa: CASSLAGETTQYF
CDR3nt: TGTGCCAGCAGCTTGGCGGGGGAGACTACGCAGTATTTT

v_gene: TRBV7-6
abundance: .
j_gene: TRBJ2-7
d_gene: TRBD1
CDR3aa: CASSPPGTGVYEQYF
CDR3nt: TGTGCCAGCAGCCCCCCTGGGACAGGGGTCTACGAGCAGTACTTC

v_gene: TRBV5-1
abundance: .
j_gene: TRBJ2-1
d_gene: .
CDR3aa: CASSLSQGGYNEQFF
CDR3nt: TGCGCCAGCAGCTTGAGCCAGGGAGGCTACAATGAGCAGTTCTTC

v_gene: TRBV19
abundance: .
j_gene: TRBJ2-2
d_gene: .
CDR3aa: CASSIRQGSGTGELFF
CDR3nt: TGTGCCAGTAGTATTAGGCAGGGAAGTGGCACCGGGGAGCTGTTTTTT

v_gene: TRBV2
abundance: .
j_gene: TRBJ1-1
d_gene: .
CDR3aa: CASPGKSKAFF
CDR3nt: TGTGCCAGCCCCGGGAAATCTAAAGCTTTCTTT

v_gene: TRBV6-5
abundance: .
j_gene: TRBJ2-7
d_gene: .
CDR3aa: CASRRGPSYEQYF
CDR3nt: TGTGCCAGCAGGCGGGGGCCCTCCTACGAGCAGTACTTC

v_gene: TRBV28
abundance: .
j_gene: TRBJ1-1
d_gene: TRBD1
CDR3aa: CASSLVRQGRLETEAFF
CDR3nt: TGTGCCAGCAGTTTAGTCCGACAGGGTAGATTGGAAACTGAAGCTTTCTTT

v_gene: TRBV19
abundance: .
j_gene: TRBJ2-2
d_gene: TRBD1
CDR3aa: CASRDQGALGGELFF
CDR3nt: TGTGCCAGTAGGGATCAGGGGGCGCTGGGCGGGGAGCTGTTTTTT

v_gene: TRBV6-5
abundance: .
j_gene: TRBJ1-1
d_gene: .
CDR3aa: CASSRREAGNTEAFF
CDR3nt: TGTGCCAGCAGCCGCCGCGAAGCTGGGAACACTGAAGCTTTCTTT

v_gene: TRBV11-3
abundance: .
j_gene: TRBJ2-1
d_gene: .
CDR3aa: CASSLDHSYNEQFF
CDR3nt: TGTGCCAGCAGCTTAGATCACAGCTACAATGAGCAGTTCTTC

v_gene: TRBV5-8
abundance: .
j_gene: TRBJ2-5
d_gene: .
CDR3aa: CASSTPTLQETQYF
CDR3nt: TGTGCCAGCAGCACTCCGACCCTACAGGAGACCCAGTACTTC

v_gene: TRBV15
abundance: once
j_gene: TRBJ2-1
d_gene: .
CDR3aa: CATSTTSYNEQFF
CDR3nt: TGTGCCACCAGCACGACTAGTTACAATGAGCAGTTCTTC

v_gene: TRBV3-1/TRBV3-2
abundance: .
j_gene: TRBJ2-3
d_gene: TRBD2
CDR3aa: CASSQSGSPDTQYF
CDR3nt: TGTGCCAGCAGCCAGAGCGGGAGTCCAGATACGCAGTATTTT

v_gene: TRBV4-1
abundance: .
j_gene: TRBJ2-1
d_gene: TRBD2
CDR3aa: CASSHHTSGTSSYNEQFF
CDR3nt: TGCGCCAGCAGCCACCACACTTCCGGGACTAGCTCCTACAATGAGCAGTTCTTC

v_gene: TRBV5-4
abundance: few
j_gene: TRBJ2-5
d_gene: .
CDR3aa: CASSLTPGDQETQYF
CDR3nt: TGTGCCAGCAGCCTAACCCCGGGGGACCAAGAGACCCAGTACTTC

v_gene: TRBV9
abundance: .
j_gene: TRBJ2-7
d_gene: TRBD1
CDR3aa: CASSGGTGVYF
CDR3nt: TGTGCCAGCAGCGGCGGGACAGGGGTATACTTC

v_gene: TRBV24-1
abundance: .
j_gene: TRBJ2-3
d_gene: .
CDR3aa: CATSRSGNTQYF
CDR3nt: TGTGCCACCAGTAGGAGCGGTAATACGCAGTATTTT

v_gene: TRBV11-2
abundance: .
j_gene: TRBJ1-1
d_gene: .
CDR3aa: CASSLGANTEAFF
CDR3nt: TGTGCCAGCAGCTTAGGGGCGAACACTGAAGCTTTCTTT

v_gene: TRBV5-1
abundance: .
j_gene: TRBJ2-3
d_gene: TRBD2
CDR3aa: CASSGGTSGPDTQYF
CDR3nt: TGCGCCAGCAGCGGCGGGACTAGCGGGCCAGATACGCAGTATTTT

v_gene: TRBV10-2
abundance: .
j_gene: TRBJ1-2
d_gene: TRBD1
CDR3aa: CASKPGTGFSYGYTF
CDR3nt: TGCGCCAGCAAGCCGGGGACAGGGTTTAGCTATGGCTACACCTTC

v_gene: TRBV7-9
abundance: .
j_gene: TRBJ2-2
d_gene: TRBD2
CDR3aa: CASSLAGRGSGELFF
CDR3nt: TGTGCCAGCAGCTTAGCCGGGAGGGGATCCGGGGAGCTGTTTTTT

v_gene: TRBV25-1
abundance: .
j_gene: TRBJ1-2
d_gene: .
CDR3aa: CASSEVGRDYGYTF
CDR3nt: TGTGCCAGCAGTGAAGTAGGGCGGGACTATGGCTACACCTTC

v_gene: TRBV27
abundance: .
j_gene: TRBJ1-2
d_gene: TRBD1
CDR3aa: CASSETGRGYYGYTF
CDR3nt: TGTGCCAGCAGTGAGACAGGGAGAGGTTACTATGGCTACACCTTC

v_gene: TRBV4-1
abundance: once
j_gene: TRBJ2-1
d_gene: .
CDR3aa: CASSQDTQRTVRNNEQFF
CDR3nt: TGCGCCAGCAGCCAAGATACTCAGAGGACTGTCAGAAACAATGAGCAGTTCTTC

v_gene: TRBV7-9
abundance: once
j_gene: TRBJ1-1
d_gene: .
CDR3aa: CASSFMLYGETNTEAFF
CDR3nt: TGTGCCAGCAGCTTTATGCTCTATGGGGAGACGAACACTGAAGCTTTCTTT

v_gene: TRBV19
abundance: .
j_gene: TRBJ2-7
d_gene: .
CDR3aa: CASSIGAGSYEQYF
CDR3nt: TGTGCCAGTAGTATAGGCGCCGGCTCCTACGAGCAGTACTTC

v_gene: TRBV12-5
abundance: .
j_gene: TRBJ2-7
d_gene: TRBD2
CDR3aa: CASGLVPAGVPYEQYF
CDR3nt: TGTGCTAGTGGTTTGGTACCGGCGGGGGTCCCCTACGAGCAGTACTTC

v_gene: TRBV7-9
abundance: .
j_gene: TRBJ2-3
d_gene: TRBD2
CDR3aa: CASSPSGRQRATDTQYF
CDR3nt: TGTGCCAGCAGCCCCTCCGGGAGGCAGCGGGCCACAGATACGCAGTATTTT

v_gene: TRBV12-3/TRBV12-4
abundance: .
j_gene: TRBJ2-7
d_gene: .
CDR3aa: CASGDAPYEQYF
CDR3nt: TGTGCCAGCGGAGACGCCCCCTACGAGCAGTACTTC

v_gene: TRBV29-1
abundance: once
j_gene: TRBJ2-1
d_gene: TRBD2
CDR3aa: CSVRGGSYNEQFF
CDR3nt: TGCAGCGTTCGGGGGGGTTCCTACAATGAGCAGTTCTTC

v_gene: TRBV7-6
abundance: .
j_gene: TRBJ1-5
d_gene: .
CDR3aa: CASSLTSNQPQHF
CDR3nt: TGTGCCAGCAGCTTGACAAGCAATCAGCCCCAGCATTTT

v_gene: TRBV3-1/TRBV3-2
abundance: once
j_gene: TRBJ2-6
d_gene: TRBD2
CDR3aa: CASSHRAGGPIGANVLTF
CDR3nt: TGTGCCAGCAGCCATCGAGCGGGAGGGCCTATTGGGGCCAACGTCCTGACTTTC

v_gene: TRBV12-5
abundance: .
j_gene: TRBJ1-5
d_gene: .
CDR3aa: CASGFTLQGYSNQPQHF
CDR3nt: TGTGCTAGTGGTTTTACCTTACAGGGATATAGCAATCAGCCCCAGCATTTT